This T cell receptor beta chain was captured in a study of blood T cell repertoires in COVID-19. Study as a whole: From the United States, Italy and Spain came samples of acute and convalescent COVID-19.

This CDR3 spans 15 amino acids. Germline loops: CDR1 MDHEN, CDR2 SYDVKM. The ends lost 6 bases at V and 4 bases at J; junction bases unmatched: 11. Sequencing was performed with immunoSEQ multiplex PCR; in TCRdb, only in-frame clones are kept and a portion is missing. The repertoire consists of fewer than 90,000 clones, with over 70% occurring once and the leading ten covering about 4%. This TCR derives from a woman aged 50 to 60 with acute or convalescent COVID-19. The chain has TRBV28 and TRBJ1-1; 7 nucleotides line up with TRBD1. The specimen sequenced was peripheral blood. CDR3 region: CASSLQGQRRTEAFF. CDR3 in DNA: TGTGCCAGCAGCCTACAGGGGCAAAGGCGCACTGAAGCTTTCTTT.